The clone carrying this T cell receptor beta chain came up many times. Antigen specificity is unknown. This sample is drawn from a study of T-cell reconstitution after alpha-beta-depleted transplantation in children. Study-wide findings and caveats: At around two months after transplant, the alpha-beta T cells were reportedly derived from several hundred expanded clones that came from non-depleted graft cells. When one year had passed after transplant, most T-cell counts and diversity came from newly produced T cells. Some patients' high day-60 TCRbeta diversity was attributed to recipient cells surviving conditioning.

Unique molecular identifiers were incorporated when the TCRbeta library was constructed. Each CDR3 protein gets one entry after TCRdb re-called the PCR reads with MiXCR. The data hold about 580,000 distinct CDR3 sequences, with 20% to 25% observed a single time. The sequenced sample was PBMCs, mostly from graft donor cells, obtained 360 days after TCRalphabeta/CD19-depleted stem cell transplant. The sequence was collected from a boy in the first two years of life who had a stem cell transplant for acute myeloid leukemia, so the T cells may come from the graft donor.

The CDR3 spells CASSYSGGWETGELFF. CDR3 DNA: TGTGCCAGCAGTTACTCTGGGGGCTGGGAGACCGGGGAGCTGTTTTTT. V gene TRBV6-5 combines with J gene TRBJ2-2, with TRBD1 as a possible D gene (6 bases). Trimming left V 0 bases short and J 5 bases short, with 13 bases between. The CDR3 is 16 amino acids. CDR1 and CDR2 (germline): MNHEY, SVGAGI.